Listed below are T cell receptor beta chains from one sample, sequenced in a study of T cell repertoires in cytomegalovirus infection. MiXCR, run by TCRdb on the reads, gives a single entry per CDR3 protein. The repertoire holds about 740,000 distinct CDR3 sequences, with 30% to 40% as singletons. These receptors have no known antigen. Sequences were derived from cultured PBMCs, sampled from culture after CMV antigen stimulation. Source of these receptors: a human donor in good health (CMV status not recorded). Some clones in this sample may be carry-over from other donors' samples. Each CDR3 is given with its conserved first and last residue. The D gene is left open where the match is weak. A row's size may be missing; if present it is once, few, many or a size class.

d_gene,j_gene,v_gene,abundance,CDR3nt,CDR3aa
NA,TRBJ2-7,TRBV6-5,NA,TGTGCCAGCAGTTCCGGACAGCGCCTACGGGAGCAGTACTTC,CASSSGQRLREQYF
TRBD1,TRBJ1-2,TRBV5-4,few,TGTGCCAGCAGCTTGGAACTTCAGGGGGCGAGTGGCTACACCTTC,CASSLELQGASGYTF
NA,TRBJ2-5,TRBV11-3,few,TGTGCCAGCAGTCAAGGACTCAGGGAGATCGAGACCCAGTACTTC,CASSQGLREIETQYF
NA,TRBJ2-5,TRBV7-2,many,TGTGCCAGCAGCACGCCGGGGTACTACAAAGAGACCCAGTACTTC,CASSTPGYYKETQYF
TRBD1,TRBJ2-3,TRBV6-2/TRBV6-3,NA,TGTGCCAGCTCGGAGGCCCAGGGGGTAGCGACAGATACGCAGTATTTT,CASSEAQGVATDTQYF
TRBD1,TRBJ1-6,TRBV27,few,TGTGCCAGCAGTACTACAGGGGTGTCCTATAATTCACCCCTCCACTTT,CASSTTGVSYNSPLHF
TRBD2,TRBJ2-1,TRBV5-1,many,TGTGCCAGCAGCTTAGGGACTAGCGGGAACAATGAGCAGTTCTTC,CASSLGTSGNNEQFF
NA,TRBJ1-2,TRBV6-6,NA,TGTGCCAGCAGGACCAGTGGCGCGGGCTACACCTTC,CASRTSGAGYTF
TRBD2,TRBJ2-1,TRBV7-8,few,TGTGCCAGCAGCGGATGGACTAGCGGCATCAATGAGCAGTTCTTC,CASSGWTSGINEQFF
NA,TRBJ1-1,TRBV9,few,TGTGCCAGCAGCGGGGGACACAACACTGAAGCTTTCTTT,CASSGGHNTEAFF
NA,TRBJ1-5,TRBV19,NA,TGTGCCAGCACCTTGGGGGATCAGCCCCAGCATTTT,CASTLGDQPQHF
TRBD1,TRBJ2-7,TRBV7-2,few,TGTGCCAGCAGCCCAAGACCGGGACAGGGCTACGAGCAGTACTTC,CASSPRPGQGYEQYF
TRBD1,TRBJ2-5,TRBV7-8,NA,TGTGCCAGCAGCCCTAACAGGGGTCTCGGCCAAGAGACCCAGTACTTC,CASSPNRGLGQETQYF
NA,TRBJ1-5,TRBV12-3/TRBV12-4,NA,TGTGCCAGCAGTTTAGATCTGGGTGGCCAGCCCCAGCATTTT,CASSLDLGGQPQHF
TRBD1,TRBJ1-2,TRBV20-1,NA,TGCAGTGCTACTAAATCCGGGACAGGGATTGGCTACACCTTC,CSATKSGTGIGYTF
NA,TRBJ1-2,TRBV20-1,few,TGCAGTGCTGGCAGCCCGACAGCCCCTATCTGGGGCTACACCTTC,CSAGSPTAPIWGYTF
TRBD2,TRBJ2-1,TRBV6-1,NA,TGTGCCAGCAGTGACTCTAGCGGGTCTTACAATGAGCAGTTCTTC,CASSDSSGSYNEQFF